This TCR beta chain was observed in a study of tumor-infiltrating lymphocytes in primary liver carcinoma. From germline, CDR1 is WSHSY and CDR2 SAAADI. The CDR3 contains 15 residues. RNA and DNA were co-extracted from around 20-30 mg of unsorted bulk tissue. TCR beta cDNA was reverse-transcribed from approximately 0.45 ug of total RNA. The reaction used a constant-region primer and ProtoScript II reverse transcriptase. Slightly modified ARM-PCR, run as three nested multiplex PCR rounds, produced the TCR beta libraries. Investigators reported that the first two PCR rounds, at 9 to 11 cycles each, used TRBV1-TRBV30 forward primers with a C-beta reverse primer. TCRdb reprocessed the multiplex PCR reads via MiXCR and lists one record per CDR3 protein. In the table there are about 84,000 distinct CDR3 sequences, 72% of which are singletons.

Sequencing was performed on liver tumor tissue from sampling region 1. The subset was: tumor region T1, superior pole. The V and J genes are TRBV10-2 and TRBJ1-3; 7 bases are a match to TRBD1. This receptor was obtained from a man aged 40-50 years with primary liver carcinoma and hepatitis B virus infection. The DNA for the CDR3 is TGCACCACCCGGACAGGATTAAGGTCTGGAAACACCATATATTTT. Translated, it gives CTTRTGLRSGNTIYF.